These 27 T cell receptor beta chains came from one sample sequenced in a study of monozygotic twins with inflammatory bowel disease. TCRdb reanalyzed the 5' RACE reads and collapses them to one entry per CDR3 protein, without DNA. The repertoire table contains fewer than 350,000 distinct CDR3 sequences. Sequencing used blood. The receptor source for this set is a human donor with ulcerative colitis or Crohn's disease, or a healthy co-twin of an affected twin (not recorded which).

This chain uses TRBV5-1 with TRBJ2-1; without DNA, the TCRdb call of TRBD2 cannot be checked. The CDR3 length is 15 residues. Germline CDR1 reads SGHRS; CDR2 reads YFSETQ. This CDR3 is CASSQIAGGYNEQFF.

The V and J genes are TRBV5-1 and TRBJ2-2; without DNA, the TCRdb call of TRBD2 cannot be checked. This CDR3 is built from 15 residues. CDR1 SGHRS and CDR2 YFSETQ come from the germline V gene. CDR3 sequence: CASTSGPQSTGELFF. Based on the CDR3 plus reference TRBV5-1 and TRBJ2-2, the full variable domain is KAGVTQTPRYLIKTRGQQVTLSCSPISGHRSVSWYQQTPGQGLQFLFEYFSETQRNKGNFPGRFSGRQFSNSRSEMNVSTLELGDSALYLCASTSGPQSTGELFFGEGSRLTVL.

The J gene is TRBJ2-7, the V gene TRBV19; the TCRdb D gene call, TRBD1, has no DNA to confirm it. Germline CDR1 reads LNHDA; CDR2 reads SQIVND (reference sequence). This CDR3 contains 17 residues. CDR3 region: CASSIPGQGSTSYEQYF. The full variable domain, completed using reference TRBV19 and TRBJ2-7, is DGGITQSPKYLFRKEGQNVTLSCEQNLNHDAMYWYRQDPGQGLRLIYYSQIVNDFQKGDIAEGYSVSREKKESFPLTVTSAQKNPTAFYLCASSIPGQGSTSYEQYFGPGTRLTVT.

The genes are TRBV18 and TRBJ1-1. Germline values: CDR1 KGHSH, CDR2 LQKENI. This CDR3 has 12 residues. CDR3 region: CASSEEGGQAFF.

This chain joins TRBV5-6 and TRBJ2-3; TCRdb reports TRBD2, a call that lacks DNA to check it against. Per the germline V gene, CDR1 is SGHDT and CDR2 is YYEEEE. This CDR3 has 15 residues. The CDR3 loop reads CASSFRDGRTDTQYF.

The chain has TRBV6-5 and TRBJ1-2. The germline V gene has CDR1 MNHEY and CDR2 SVGAGI. This CDR3 is built from 14 residues. CDR3 residues: CASSYGVTNYGYTF.

This sequence joins TRBV28 and TRBJ1-6; TCRdb's D gene call, TRBD1, goes unchecked for lack of DNA. The CDR3 is 15 residues long. The V gene's germline CDR1 is MDHEN and CDR2 SYDVKM. The CDR3 sequence: CASSFPRAAEEPLHF.

The chain is built from TRBV5-6 and TRBJ2-7; TCRdb outputs TRBD2, but without DNA this stays unchecked. The germline gives CDR1 SGHDT, CDR2 YYEEEE. This CDR3 has 17 amino acids. This chain's CDR3 is CASSLDRGRARAYEQYF.

The chain uses TRBV11-3 and TRBJ2-1; as DNA is missing, the TRBD1 call by TCRdb cannot be tested. Per germline, CDR1 SGHNT and CDR2 YENEEA. CDR3 size: 13 residues. CDR3 residues: CASSSMGVGEQFF.

The chain combines TRBV28 with TRBJ2-1; TCRdb's assignment of TRBD2 cannot be checked, as there is no DNA. This CDR3 contains 18 residues. Germline loops: CDR1 MDHEN, CDR2 SYDVKM. The CDR3 region is CASSWGGLAGVGYNEQFF.

J is TRBJ1-2 and V is TRBV4-3; with no DNA, the TCRdb D assignment of TRBD1 cannot be verified. There are 16 residues in the CDR3. Germline loops: CDR1 LGHNA, CDR2 YSLEER. CDR3 protein: CASSQAVELVGGGYTF.

The chain combines TRBV28 with TRBJ2-1. The CDR3 covers 14 residues. Germline lookup yields CDR1 MDHEN and CDR2 SYDVKM. This CDR3 is CASSFGVVKNEQFF.

The rearrangement links TRBV29-1 to TRBJ2-1; no DNA is available, so the TRBD1 call from TCRdb remains unchecked. Per the germline V gene, CDR1 is SQVTM and CDR2 is ANQGSEA. The CDR3 has 15 residues. This CDR3 reads CSVRGTVKDYNEQFF.

This chain joins TRBV12-3 or TRBV12-4 and TRBJ1-1; TCRdb reports TRBD1, a call that lacks DNA to check it against. The CDR3 spans 14 residues. CDR3: CASSFKGRNTEAFF.

The V and J genes are TRBV7-6 and TRBJ1-2; TCRdb returns TRBD1, unconfirmable since there is no DNA. The CDR3 has 15 residues. The V gene's germline CDR1 is SGHVS and CDR2 FNYEAQ. CDR3 residues: CASSAGAGRRYGYTF.

The chain is built from TRBV20-1 and TRBJ2-2; TCRdb's assignment of TRBD2 cannot be checked, as there is no DNA. Germline CDR1 and CDR2: DFQATT and SNEGSKA (reference sequence). The CDR3 has 14 residues. The CDR3 is CSASGLANTGELFF.

CDR3 protein: CASSFLRDGGKDTQYF. V and J are TRBV5-5 and TRBJ2-3; no DNA is available, so the TRBD2 call from TCRdb remains unchecked. CDR1 is SGHKS, CDR2 YYEKEE, per germline (reference sequence). The CDR3 length is 16 residues.

The V call is TRBV27, the J call TRBJ2-7; TCRdb calls TRBD1, which cannot be checked without DNA. Germline CDR1 is MNHEY and CDR2 is SMNVEV (reference sequence). The CDR3 sequence is 16 residues long. The CDR3 here is CASSLSGAGGRREQYF.

The V call is TRBV20-1, the J call TRBJ2-4; the TRBD2 assignment by TCRdb is unverifiable without DNA. The germline gives CDR1 DFQATT, CDR2 SNEGSKA (reference sequence). The CDR3 is 15 residues long. The CDR3 loop reads CSASSPDLAKNIQYF.

The chain recombines TRBV7-9 with TRBJ1-6; lacking DNA, the TRBD1 call made by TCRdb goes unchecked. CDR1 is SEHNR, CDR2 FQNEAQ, per germline (reference sequence). CDR3 size: 16 residues. The CDR3 reads CASSSPPQDNNSPLHF.

This chain uses TRBV20-1 with TRBJ2-1; lacking DNA, the TRBD2 call made by TCRdb goes unchecked. From germline, CDR1 is DFQATT and CDR2 SNEGSKA (reference sequence). The CDR3 is made up of 17 amino acids. CDR3 amino acids: CSARARLRLAGRDEQFF.

This chain joins TRBV12-3 or TRBV12-4 and TRBJ1-2; without DNA, the TCRdb call of TRBD1 cannot be checked. This CDR3 contains 14 residues. CDR3: CASSLLAAGGGYTF.

The gene calls are TRBV5-5 and TRBJ2-5; no DNA is available, so the TRBD2 call from TCRdb remains unchecked. CDR3 length equals 15 residues. Germline V CDR1 and CDR2: SGHKS, YYEKEE (reference sequence). The CDR3 here is CASSLPGPNQETQYF. Full variable domain (outside the CDR3, taken from reference TRBV5-5 and TRBJ2-5): DAGVTQSPTHLIKTRGQQVTLRCSPISGHKSVSWYQQVLGQGPQFIFQYYEKEERGRGNFPDRFSARQFPNYSSELNVNALLLGDSALYLCASSLPGPNQETQYFGPGTRLLVL.

The chain recombines TRBV6-5 with TRBJ2-1. The CDR3 is made up of 11 amino acids. CDR1 MNHEY and CDR2 SVGAGI come from the germline V gene. The CDR3 region is CASSTIHEQFF.

J is TRBJ2-7 and V is TRBV6-1. Per the germline V gene, CDR1 is MNHNS and CDR2 is SASEGT. The CDR3 consists of 11 residues. The CDR3 is CASIRFYEQYF.

CDR3 loop: CASSAALAGGNEQFF. This rearrangement joins TRBV5-8 to TRBJ2-1; without DNA, the TCRdb call of TRBD2 cannot be checked. CDR3 length equals 15 residues. Germline loops: CDR1 SGHTS, CDR2 YDEGEE.

The rearrangement links TRBV3-1 to TRBJ1-2. Germline assignment: CDR1 LGHDT and CDR2 YNNKEL (reference sequence). CDR3 length equals 12 residues. CDR3: CASSQRRYGYTF.